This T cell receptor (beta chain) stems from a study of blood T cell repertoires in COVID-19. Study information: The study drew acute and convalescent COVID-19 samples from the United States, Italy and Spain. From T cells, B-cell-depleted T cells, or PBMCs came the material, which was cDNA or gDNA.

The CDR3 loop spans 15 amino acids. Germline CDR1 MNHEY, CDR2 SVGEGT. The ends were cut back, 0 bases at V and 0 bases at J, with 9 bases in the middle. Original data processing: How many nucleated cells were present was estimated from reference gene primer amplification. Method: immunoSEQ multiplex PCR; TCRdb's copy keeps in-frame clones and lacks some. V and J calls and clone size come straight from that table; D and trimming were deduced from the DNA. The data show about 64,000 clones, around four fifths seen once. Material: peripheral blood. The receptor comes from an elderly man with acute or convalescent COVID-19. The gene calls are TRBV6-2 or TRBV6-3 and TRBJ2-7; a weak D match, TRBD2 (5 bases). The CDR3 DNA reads TGTGCCAGCAGTTACTCGAACGGGAACTCCTACGAGCAGTACTTC. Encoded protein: CASSYSNGNSYEQYF.